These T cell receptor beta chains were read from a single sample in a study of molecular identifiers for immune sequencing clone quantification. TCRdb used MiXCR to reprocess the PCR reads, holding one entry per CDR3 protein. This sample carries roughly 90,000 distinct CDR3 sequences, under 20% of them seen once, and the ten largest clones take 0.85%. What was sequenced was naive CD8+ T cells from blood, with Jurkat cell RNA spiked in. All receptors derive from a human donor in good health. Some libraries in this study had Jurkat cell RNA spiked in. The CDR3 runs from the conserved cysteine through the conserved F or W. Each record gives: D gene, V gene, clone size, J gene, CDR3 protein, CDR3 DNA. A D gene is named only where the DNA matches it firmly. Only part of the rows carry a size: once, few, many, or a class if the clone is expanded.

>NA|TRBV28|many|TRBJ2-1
CASSLNTPAPYNEQFF
TGTGCCAGCAGTTTGAATACACCGGCCCCTTACAATGAGCAGTTCTTC
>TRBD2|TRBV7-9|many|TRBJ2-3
CASQEVAGGVTDTQYF
TGTGCCAGCCAGGAGGTAGCGGGAGGTGTCACAGATACGCAGTATTTT
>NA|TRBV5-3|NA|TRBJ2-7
CASSLAPDTYEQYF
TGTGCCAGCAGCTTGGCCCCGGACACCTACGAGCAGTACTTC
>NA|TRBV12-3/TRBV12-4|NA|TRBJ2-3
CASSLIADTQYF
TGTGCCAGCAGTTTAATTGCAGATACGCAGTATTTT
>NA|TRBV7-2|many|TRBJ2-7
CASSLSPEPYEQYF
TGTGCCAGCAGCTTATCCCCAGAGCCCTACGAGCAGTACTTC
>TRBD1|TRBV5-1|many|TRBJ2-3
CASSLLQGATDTQYF
TGCGCCAGCAGCTTACTACAGGGGGCCACAGATACGCAGTATTTT
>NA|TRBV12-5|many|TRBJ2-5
CASGLGTTAQETQYF
TGTGCTAGTGGTTTGGGGACGACAGCCCAAGAGACCCAGTACTTC
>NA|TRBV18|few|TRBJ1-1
CASSPDGQGTEAFF
TGTGCCAGCTCCCCGGACGGGCAGGGAACTGAAGCTTTCTTT
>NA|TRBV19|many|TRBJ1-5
CASSIDGLQHF
TGTGCCAGTAGTATTGATGGGTTGCAGCATTTT
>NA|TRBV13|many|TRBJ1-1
CASRKSEQNTEAFF
TGTGCCAGCAGAAAATCCGAACAGAACACTGAAGCTTTCTTT
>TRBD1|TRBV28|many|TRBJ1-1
CASSLQGGREAFF
TGTGCCAGCAGTTTACAGGGGGGTCGTGAAGCTTTCTTT
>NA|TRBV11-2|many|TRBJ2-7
CASSQPTGTYEQYF
TGTGCCAGCAGCCAACCGACAGGTACCTACGAGCAGTACTTC
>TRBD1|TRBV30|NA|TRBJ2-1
CAWSMGQGEPYYEQFF
TGTGCCTGGAGTATGGGACAGGGGGAACCCTACTATGAGCAGTTCTTC
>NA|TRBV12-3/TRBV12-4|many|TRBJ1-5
CASSPDSQPQHF
TGTGCCAGCAGTCCGGACAGTCAGCCCCAGCATTTT
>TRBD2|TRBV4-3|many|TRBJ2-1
CASSQEIWGEGYNEQFF
TGCGCCAGCAGCCAAGAAATATGGGGGGAGGGCTACAATGAGCAGTTCTTC
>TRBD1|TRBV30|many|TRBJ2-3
CAWSSGTARTDTQYF
TGTGCCTGGAGCTCCGGGACAGCGCGCACAGATACGCAGTATTTT
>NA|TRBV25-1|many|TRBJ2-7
CASSHRVLYEQYF
TGTGCCAGCAGCCACCGGGTATTGTACGAGCAGTACTTC
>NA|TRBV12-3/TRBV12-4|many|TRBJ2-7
CASSFRGGQSSYEQYF
TGTGCCAGCAGTTTTAGGGGGGGGCAGAGCTCCTACGAGCAGTACTTC
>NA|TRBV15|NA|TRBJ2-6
CATSRGSRMDPRRF
TGTGCCACCAGCAGAGGTTCTAGAATGGACCCCCGCCGTTTC
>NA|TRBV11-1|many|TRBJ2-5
CASSPDSREQETQYF
TGTGCCAGCAGCCCCGACTCTAGGGAACAAGAGACCCAGTACTTC
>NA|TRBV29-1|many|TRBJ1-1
CSVEEGFGTEAFF
TGCAGCGTTGAAGAAGGATTTGGCACTGAAGCTTTCTTT
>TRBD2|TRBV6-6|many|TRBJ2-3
CASSYSLAGVWDSTDTQYF
TGTGCCAGCAGTTACTCTCTAGCGGGAGTTTGGGATAGCACAGATACGCAGTATTTT
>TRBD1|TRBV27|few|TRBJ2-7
CASTYRTGVGEQYF
TGTGCCAGCACCTATAGGACAGGGGTCGGCGAGCAGTACTTC
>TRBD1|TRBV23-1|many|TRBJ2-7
CASSQSGQVYEQYF
TGCGCCAGCAGTCAATCTGGACAGGTCTACGAGCAGTACTTC
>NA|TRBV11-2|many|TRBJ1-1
CASSRGQNTEAFF
TGTGCCAGCAGCAGGGGACAGAACACTGAAGCTTTCTTT
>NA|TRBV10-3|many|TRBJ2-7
CAISEDRTNSYEQYF
TGTGCCATCAGTGAGGACAGGACTAACTCCTACGAGCAGTACTTC
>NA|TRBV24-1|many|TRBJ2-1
CATGLSANEQFF
TGTGCCACCGGGTTGAGTGCCAATGAGCAGTTCTTC
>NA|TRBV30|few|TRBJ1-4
CAWSVLGTGGEKLFF
TGTGCCTGGAGTGTACTGGGGACCGGAGGGGAAAAACTGTTTTTT
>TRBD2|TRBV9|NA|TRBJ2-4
CASSVGLAGVGDIQYF
TGTGCCAGCAGCGTAGGCCTAGCGGGAGTAGGGGACATTCAGTACTTC
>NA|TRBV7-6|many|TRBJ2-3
CASSPVPEGTDTQYF
TGTGCCAGCAGCCCAGTTCCGGAAGGCACAGATACGCAGTATTTT
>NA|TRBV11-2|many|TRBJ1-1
CASSLDPTTKGAFF
TGTGCCAGCAGCTTAGATCCGACTACTAAGGGAGCTTTCTTT
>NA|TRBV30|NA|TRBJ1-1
CALGDAEALF
TGTGCTTTGGGGGACGCTGAAGCTCTCTTT
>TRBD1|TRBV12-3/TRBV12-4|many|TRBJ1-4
CASSPPGQGFRLFF
TGTGCCAGCAGTCCCCCGGGACAGGGGTTTAGGCTGTTTTTT
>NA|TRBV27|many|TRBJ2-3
CASSSGSSDTQYF
TGTGCCAGCAGTTCCGGGAGCTCAGATACGCAGTATTTT
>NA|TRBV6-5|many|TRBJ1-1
CASSYWGGATEAFF
TGTGCCAGCAGTTACTGGGGGGGCGCGACTGAAGCTTTCTTT
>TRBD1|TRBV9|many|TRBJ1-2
CACGTGMRGYTF
TGTGCCTGTGGGACAGGGATGAGAGGCTACACCTTC
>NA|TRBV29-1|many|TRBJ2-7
CSVEVPGNPLGGSYEQYF
TGCAGCGTTGAAGTTCCAGGCAATCCGTTGGGAGGCTCCTACGAGCAGTACTTC
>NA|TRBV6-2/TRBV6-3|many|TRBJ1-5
CASSYTVQGQPQHF
TGTGCCAGCAGTTACACGGTCCAGGGTCAGCCCCAGCATTTT
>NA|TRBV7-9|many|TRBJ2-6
CASSLRESGANVLTF
TGTGCCAGCAGCTTGAGGGAGTCTGGGGCCAACGTCCTGACTTTC
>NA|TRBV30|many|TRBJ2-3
CAWSGAGSTDTQYF
TGTGCCTGGAGTGGGGCGGGCTCCACAGATACGCAGTATTTT
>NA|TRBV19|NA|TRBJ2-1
CASSIRVSYNEQFF
TGTGCCAGTAGTATCAGGGTGTCCTACAATGAGCAGTTCTTC
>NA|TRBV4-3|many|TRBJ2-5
CASSQDWGPLQETQYF
TGCGCCAGCAGCCAAGACTGGGGGCCGTTACAAGAGACCCAGTACTTC
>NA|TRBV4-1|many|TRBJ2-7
CASSQVGGTDLYEQYF
TGCGCCAGCAGCCAAGTTGGAGGGACAGATTTATACGAGCAGTACTTC
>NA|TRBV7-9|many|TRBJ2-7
CASSQSTTTYEQYF
TGTGCCAGCAGCCAATCGACAACAACCTACGAGCAGTACTTC
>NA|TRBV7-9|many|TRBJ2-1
CASSMTGYNEQFF
TGTGCCAGCAGCATGACAGGTTACAATGAGCAGTTCTTC
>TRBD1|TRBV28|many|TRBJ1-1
CASSPGGQGATEAFF
TGTGCCAGCAGCCCAGGGGGACAGGGTGCGACTGAAGCTTTCTTT
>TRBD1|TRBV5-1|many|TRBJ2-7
CASSINRGYEQYF
TGCGCCAGCAGCATCAACAGGGGTTACGAGCAGTACTTC
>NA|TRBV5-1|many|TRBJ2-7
CASSLEGNPYEQYF
TGCGCCAGCAGCTTGGAGGGGAACCCCTACGAGCAGTACTTC
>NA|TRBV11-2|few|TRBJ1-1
CASSPPGVTEAFF
TGTGCCAGCAGCCCGCCAGGGGTCACTGAAGCTTTCTTT
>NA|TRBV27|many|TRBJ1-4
CASSLYSFGNEKLFF
TGTGCCAGCAGTTTGTATAGCTTCGGCAATGAAAAACTGTTTTTT